This paragraph reports one TCR beta chain. Its specific antigen is unknown. No base quality values were provided; no much bigger clone lies one nucleotide off. The library was made by the immunoSEQ multiplex PCR assay. On the authors' methods: A statistical classification framework was built for diagnosing cytomegalovirus status from the catalog of TCR beta chain sequences. In its TCRdb copy, this immuneACCESS table keeps in-frame sequences only and misses some clones. Where compared with another copy, unresolved V genes explain less than half of these, and the others have no known cause. V, J and clone size are taken as reported in that table, and D and trimming were inferred from the DNA itself. Recorded for this sample are around 60,000 clones; about 95% of them occurred a single time. 0.9% to 1.5% of the sample goes to the ten largest clones. Deletion took 2 bases off V and 12 bases off J, with a span of 16 bases between the germline ends. The germline V gene (reference sequence) provides CDR1 MNHNY and CDR2 SVGAGI. Taken from cysteine to phenylalanine, the CDR3 has 13 residues. Only the CDR3 DNA is retained, 39 bases long and in frame from the first base.

The sample comes from a study of cytomegalovirus exposure and HLA in healthy donors (dated 2017 in TCRdb). Concerning the study at large: According to a later analysis, one platform produced both the roughly 110 validation repertoires and the roughly 650 repertoires of the first cohort. The study combined high-throughput TCR immunosequencing, statistical association of individual TCRs with disease status, and machine learning to predict cytomegalovirus infection status. In addition to the first cohort of 500 to 850 subjects, a separate validation cohort of 120 different subjects was used. The aim of the study was to test whether cataloging public T cell receptors could identify signatures of past pathogen exposure. The full study reports these points: Of the cluster scores, 85% to 95% were above 0 in a later analysis, which found that TCRs clustered in the first cohort also tended to co-occur in the 120 or so validation repertoires. While some public TCRs were present in many individuals, most TCR sequences turned up only very rarely across donors. The study listed 150 to 200 TCR beta chains as associated with cytomegalovirus. In vitro tests confirmed that a few of the cytomegalovirus-associated TCR beta chains recognize cytomegalovirus antigens. The authors suggested that the approach could potentially be extended to other disease states and immunological phenotypes. In both the original and validation cohorts, the classifier was reported to diagnose cytomegalovirus status with high specificity and sensitivity. All 120 or so repertoires were used to score co-occurrence in the validation cohort in a later analysis, because that analysis had no HLA typing for the cohort.

The donors were included in the validation cohort of over a hundred subjects, a group kept apart from the roughly 670-subject first cohort. The TCR comes from a woman aged 18-29 years in good health and CMV-seronegative. Sequencing input: PBMCs. The sequence is built from TRBV6-6 and TRBJ1-1; the D segment could be TRBD1, given 5 matching bases. The base sequence is TGTGCCAGCAGTTACCGCCGGAGGGGTACGTCTTTCTTT. This sequence encodes CASSYRRRGTSFF.